This entry features one T cell receptor (beta chain) sequence. Its specificity is not known. V lost 4 bases, J lost 5 bases, and 14 bases lay in between. CDR1 is SGHRS, CDR2 YFSETQ, per germline. The CDR3 runs 14 residues. The source of the sample is a study of cytomegalovirus exposure and HLA in healthy donors. The PCR had 60 Vbeta and 13 Jbeta primers. Assay used: immunoSEQ multiplex PCR; TCRdb lists only in-frame clones, some missing. The sample records under 150,000 clones, roughly 85% being singletons. Whole-study results and caveats: The authors enumerated around 150 TCR beta chains as linked to cytomegalovirus. It was reported in a later analysis that an Asian-associated ancestry cluster showed fewer N-insertions than the approximately 670-donor mean.

The TCR originated in a boy aged 10-17 years in good health and CMV-seronegative. Sequencing input: PBMCs. The chain is built from TRBV5-1 and TRBJ2-3, with D possibly TRBD2 on 7 matching bases. The CDR3 reads CASSRLAGEDTQYF. CDR3 in DNA: TGCGCCAGCAGCCGACTAGCAGGGGAAGATACGCAGTATTTT.